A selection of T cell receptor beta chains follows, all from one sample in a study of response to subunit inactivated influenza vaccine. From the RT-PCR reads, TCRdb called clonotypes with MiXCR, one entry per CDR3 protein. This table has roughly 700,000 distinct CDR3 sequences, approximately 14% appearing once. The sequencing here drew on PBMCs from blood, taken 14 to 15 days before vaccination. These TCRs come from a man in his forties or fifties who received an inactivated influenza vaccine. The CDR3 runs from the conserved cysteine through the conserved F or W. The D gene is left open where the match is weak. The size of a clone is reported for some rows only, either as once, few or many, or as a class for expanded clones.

CASSLIGVDTDTQYF,TGTGCCAGCAGTTTAATTGGCGTCGACACAGATACGCAGTATTTT,-,TRBV27,15,many,TRBJ2-3
CASSDFGGSGYTF,TGTGCCAGCAGTGATTTCGGGGGTAGCGGCTACACCTTC,-,TRBV2,13,-,TRBJ1-2
CASSFGSRGAFF,TGTGCCAGCAGCTTCGGGAGCCGTGGGGCTTTCTTT,-,TRBV7-9,12,many,TRBJ1-1
CASSPNSGINTQYF,TGTGCCAGCAGCCCAAATAGCGGGATAAATACGCAGTATTTT,TRBD2,TRBV11-2,14,few,TRBJ2-3
CASSQDSGTYSYEQYF,TGCGCCAGCAGCCAAGACTCCGGGACATACTCTTACGAGCAGTACTTC,-,TRBV4-3,16,few,TRBJ2-7
CSARDPQGGEKLFF,TGCAGTGCTAGAGATCCGCAGGGAGGTGAAAAACTGTTTTTT,-,TRBV20-1,14,-,TRBJ1-4
CATSRVTADTQYF,TGTGCCACCAGCAGAGTAACGGCAGATACGCAGTATTTT,-,TRBV15,13,few,TRBJ2-3
CASSREQGQGATAGNTIYF,TGCGCCAGCAGCCGAGAGCAGGGACAGGGGGCAACAGCTGGAAACACCATATATTTT,TRBD1,TRBV4-1,19,-,TRBJ1-3
CSADGTSGKQETQYF,TGCAGTGCCGACGGGACTAGCGGTAAACAAGAGACCCAGTACTTC,TRBD2,TRBV20-1,15,-,TRBJ2-5
CASSQDLGNQPQHF,TGTGCCAGCAGCCAAGATCTCGGCAATCAGCCCCAGCATTTT,-,TRBV4-2,14,many,TRBJ1-5
CASSLVLGDEQFF,TGTGCCAGCAGTTTAGTACTAGGCGATGAGCAGTTCTTC,-,TRBV12-3/TRBV12-4,13,-,TRBJ2-1
CASSFWGRNQPQHF,TGTGCCAGCAGCTTCTGGGGACGTAATCAGCCCCAGCATTTT,-,TRBV7-2,14,many,TRBJ1-5
CASSYFRGKGNEQFF,TGTGCCAGCAGTTACTTCCGGGGAAAAGGCAATGAGCAGTTCTTC,-,TRBV6-2/TRBV6-3,15,-,TRBJ2-1
CASSLSSGRGEQFF,TGTGCCAGCAGCTTGTCTAGCGGCCGGGGTGAGCAGTTCTTC,TRBD2,TRBV7-6,14,-,TRBJ2-1
CASSPQGVRSGANVLTF,TGTGCCAGCAGTCCACAGGGGGTAAGGTCTGGGGCCAACGTCCTGACTTTC,TRBD1,TRBV12-3/TRBV12-4,17,-,TRBJ2-6
CAIRTYRGPLGDGSYEQYF,TGTGCCATCAGGACTTACAGGGGGCCGTTGGGTGATGGATCCTACGAGCAGTACTTC,TRBD1,TRBV10-3,19,-,TRBJ2-7
CASSFGEARVYEQYF,TGTGCCAGCAGCTTCGGCGAAGCCAGGGTCTACGAGCAGTACTTC,-,TRBV12-3/TRBV12-4,15,-,TRBJ2-7
CASSLVQAGEQYF,TGCGCCAGCAGCTTGGTTCAGGCGGGCGAGCAGTACTTC,-,TRBV5-1,13,-,TRBJ2-7
CASSYGTGGVEQYF,TGTGCCAGCAGTTACGGGACAGGGGGAGTCGAGCAGTACTTC,TRBD1,TRBV6-5,14,many,TRBJ2-7
CASSSLAGGRAYEQYF,TGTGCCAGCAGTTCCCTAGCGGGAGGTAGGGCCTACGAGCAGTACTTC,TRBD2,TRBV6-2/TRBV6-3,16,few,TRBJ2-7
CASSTLRTQYF,TGTGCCAGCAGTACCCTCCGGACCCAGTACTTC,-,TRBV12-3/TRBV12-4,11,-,TRBJ2-5
CSVIGQYNEQFF,TGCAGTGTGATAGGACAGTACAATGAGCAGTTCTTC,-,TRBV20-1,12,-,TRBJ2-1
CASSQARNQPQHF,TGCGCCAGCAGCCAAGCGCGTAATCAGCCCCAGCATTTT,-,TRBV4-3,13,few,TRBJ1-5
CASSQRPGQGYGYTF,TGTGCCAGCAGCCAACGACCGGGACAAGGGTATGGCTACACCTTC,-,TRBV5-6,15,few,TRBJ1-2
CASSVSGQGAETQYF,TGTGCCAGCAGCGTTAGCGGACAGGGTGCAGAGACCCAGTACTTC,TRBD1,TRBV9,15,-,TRBJ2-5
CASSPTGTGSYNEQFF,TGTGCCAGCAGCCCGACCGGGACGGGATCCTACAATGAGCAGTTCTTC,-,TRBV5-8,16,-,TRBJ2-1
CAWSVALYGYTF,TGTGCCTGGAGTGTAGCCCTCTATGGCTACACCTTC,-,TRBV30,12,many,TRBJ1-2
CASSSEGQGATEAFF,TGCGCCAGCAGCTCGGAGGGACAGGGGGCAACTGAAGCTTTCTTT,TRBD1,TRBV5-1,15,few,TRBJ1-1
CASSIGTAPGLETQYF,TGTGCCAGCAGTATCGGGACCGCCCCTGGTCTGGAGACCCAGTACTTC,-,TRBV12-3/TRBV12-4,16,-,TRBJ2-5
CASSTGLAYEQYF,TGTGCCAGCAGTACCGGACTAGCCTACGAGCAGTACTTC,TRBD2,TRBV6-2/TRBV6-3,13,-,TRBJ2-7
CASSYFGGALSNEQFF,TGTGCCAGCAGTTACTTCGGCGGGGCGTTGAGCAATGAGCAGTTCTTC,-,TRBV6-2/TRBV6-3,16,few,TRBJ2-1
CASIKDITGELFF,TGTGCCAGCATAAAGGATATAACCGGGGAGCTGTTTTTT,-,TRBV2,13,-,TRBJ2-2
CASSLNGAGSPLHF,TGTGCCAGCAGCTTAAACGGTGCGGGTTCACCCCTCCACTTT,-,TRBV7-2,14,few,TRBJ1-6
CASRRDRIWGSGTDTQYF,TGTGCCAGCAGACGGGACAGGATATGGGGTAGCGGCACAGATACGCAGTATTTT,TRBD1,TRBV7-8,18,few,TRBJ2-3
CASGLTGGRDTEAFF,TGTGCTAGTGGTTTGACAGGGGGTCGGGACACTGAAGCTTTCTTT,TRBD1,TRBV12-5,15,-,TRBJ1-1
CASSQDPPSGELFF,TGTGCCAGCAGCCAAGACCCGCCGTCCGGGGAGCTGTTTTTT,-,TRBV14,14,-,TRBJ2-2
CSARDHFTSPDYEQYF,TGCAGTGCTAGGGACCACTTTACTTCCCCAGACTACGAGCAGTACTTC,-,TRBV20-1,16,-,TRBJ2-7
CASSKTSGRADEQFF,TGTGCCAGCAGTAAGACTAGCGGGAGGGCCGATGAGCAGTTCTTC,TRBD2,TRBV6-1,15,few,TRBJ2-1
CSARDLTRTGRKTYNSPLHF,TGCAGTGCTAGAGATTTGACCAGGACAGGGAGGAAGACCTATAATTCACCCCTCCACTTT,TRBD1,TRBV20-1,20,few,TRBJ1-6
CASSLTRAEQYF,TGCGCCAGCAGCTTGACTAGGGCCGAGCAGTACTTC,-,TRBV5-1,12,-,TRBJ2-7
CASSLWAGYEQYF,TGTGCCAGCAGTTTATGGGCAGGGTACGAGCAGTACTTC,-,TRBV28,13,few,TRBJ2-7
CASSHSNNEQFF,TGCGCCAGCAGTCATTCAAACAATGAGCAGTTCTTC,-,TRBV23-1,12,-,TRBJ2-1
CSARVPSGTGAYEQYF,TGCAGTGCTAGAGTCCCCTCCGGGACAGGGGCCTACGAGCAGTACTTC,TRBD1,TRBV20-1,16,few,TRBJ2-7
CASSAPGGGGDYEQYF,TGTGCCAGCAGCGCGCCGGGGGGCGGGGGTGACTACGAGCAGTACTTC,-,TRBV28,16,-,TRBJ2-7
CSARDMRGNQPQHF,TGCAGTGCTAGAGATATGCGTGGAAATCAGCCCCAGCATTTT,-,TRBV20-1,14,few,TRBJ1-5
CASSPQGPPEAFF,TGTGCCAGCTCGCCCCAGGGCCCGCCTGAAGCTTTCTTT,-,TRBV18,13,few,TRBJ1-1
CASSLESGPYTDTQYF,TGTGCCAGCAGCTTGGAATCGGGACCCTACACAGATACGCAGTATTTT,-,TRBV5-5,16,-,TRBJ2-3
CASSQGLRDRPYEQYF,TGTGCCAGCAGCCAGGGCCTCCGGGACCGCCCCTACGAGCAGTACTTC,-,TRBV3-1,16,few,TRBJ2-7
CASSRDRGNTGELFF,TGTGCCAGCAGCCGGGACAGGGGGAACACCGGGGAGCTGTTTTTT,TRBD1,TRBV12-3/TRBV12-4,15,many,TRBJ2-2
CASSPSGAGGLEQFF,TGTGCCAGCAGCCCTTCGGGAGCGGGAGGACTTGAGCAGTTCTTC,TRBD2,TRBV7-9,15,-,TRBJ2-1
CSARDRGRGNGGYTF,TGCAGTGCTAGAGATAGGGGCAGGGGAAACGGCGGCTACACCTTC,-,TRBV20-1,15,few,TRBJ1-2
CSAPQRAQETQYF,TGCAGTGCCCCCCAGAGGGCCCAAGAGACCCAGTACTTC,-,TRBV20-1,13,few,TRBJ2-5
CASTTPGLAGREYF,TGTGCCAGCACCACTCCGGGACTAGCGGGACGGGAGTACTTC,TRBD2,TRBV28,14,-,TRBJ2-7
CASSFSGGQADTQYF,TGTGCCAGCAGCTTTAGTGGGGGGCAAGCAGATACGCAGTATTTT,-,TRBV5-5,15,few,TRBJ2-3
CASSSIPGQGAVEQFF,TGTGCCAGCAGTTCCATCCCGGGACAGGGGGCCGTCGAGCAGTTCTTC,TRBD1,TRBV12-3/TRBV12-4,16,many,TRBJ2-1
CASSLGLYHGTSGRRGETQYF,TGTGCCAGCAGCTTAGGCCTATACCACGGGACTAGCGGGAGGCGCGGAGAGACCCAGTACTTC,TRBD2,TRBV7-6,21,few,TRBJ2-5
CASSLDGEGFYGYTF,TGTGCCAGCAGCTTAGATGGGGAGGGTTTCTATGGCTACACCTTC,-,TRBV7-2,15,few,TRBJ1-2
CASSEDVGNTIYF,TGTGCCAGCAGTGAAGATGTGGGAAACACCATATATTTT,-,TRBV6-1,13,-,TRBJ1-3
CASSYRTSQETQYF,TGTGCCAGCAGCTATCGGACGTCTCAAGAGACCCAGTACTTC,-,TRBV7-2,14,-,TRBJ2-5
CASSLGLGGMAQYF,TGTGCCAGCAGCTTAGGACTAGGGGGGATGGCCCAGTACTTC,-,TRBV11-2,14,-,TRBJ2-5